The present T cell receptor beta chain was sequenced within a study of shared clonotypes between healthy human individuals. Researchers ran the assay at a deep level. The table came from immunoSEQ multiplex PCR; TCRdb's copy has only in-frame clones and leaves some out. The sample shows approximately 470,000 clones, 70% to 85% of them seen only once. Everyone who donated was a Caucasian adult who lived in Nashville, Tennessee. Germline values: CDR1 WSHSY, CDR2 SAAADI. The CDR3 runs to 14 residues. Losses at the gene ends were 8 bases for V and 4 bases for J; bases not matched to a gene: 1. As regards this clone: This sample also contains other DNA sequences that code for the same CDR3.

The clonotype comes from a woman in her 40s in good health. Some clones in this sample may be carry-over from other donors' samples. The chain is built from TRBV10-2 and TRBJ2-1, with TRBD2 identical over 14 bases. Sequencing input: PBMCs. CDR3 in amino acids: CASRLAGGYNEQFF. The CDR3 DNA sequence: TGCGCCAGCCGACTAGCGGGAGGGTACAATGAGCAGTTCTTC.